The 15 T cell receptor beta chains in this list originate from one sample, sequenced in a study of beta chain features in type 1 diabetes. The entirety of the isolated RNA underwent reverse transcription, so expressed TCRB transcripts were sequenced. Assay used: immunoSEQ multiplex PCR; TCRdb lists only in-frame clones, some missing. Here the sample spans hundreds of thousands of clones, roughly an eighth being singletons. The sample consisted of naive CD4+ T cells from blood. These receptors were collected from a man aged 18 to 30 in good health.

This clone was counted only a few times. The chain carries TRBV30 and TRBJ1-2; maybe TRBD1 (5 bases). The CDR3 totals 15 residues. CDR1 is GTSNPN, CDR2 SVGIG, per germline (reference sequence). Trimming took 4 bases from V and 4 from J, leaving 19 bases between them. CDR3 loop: CAWTLGSGASYGYTF. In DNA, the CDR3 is TGTGCCTGGACACTCGGTAGTGGGGCCTCCTATGGCTACACCTTC.

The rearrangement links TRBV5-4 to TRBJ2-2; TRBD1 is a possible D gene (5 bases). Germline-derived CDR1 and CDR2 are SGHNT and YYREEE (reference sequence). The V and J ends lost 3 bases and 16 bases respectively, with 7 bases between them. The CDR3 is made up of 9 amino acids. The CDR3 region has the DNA TGTGCCAGCAGCTCAGGGCCGTTTTTT. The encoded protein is CASSSGPFF.

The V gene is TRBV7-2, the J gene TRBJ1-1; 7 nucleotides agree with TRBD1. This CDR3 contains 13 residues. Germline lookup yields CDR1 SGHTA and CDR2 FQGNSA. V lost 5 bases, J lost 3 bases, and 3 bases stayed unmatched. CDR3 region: CASSPQGDTEAFF. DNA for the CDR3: TGTGCCAGCAGCCCGCAGGGGGACACTGAAGCTTTCTTT.

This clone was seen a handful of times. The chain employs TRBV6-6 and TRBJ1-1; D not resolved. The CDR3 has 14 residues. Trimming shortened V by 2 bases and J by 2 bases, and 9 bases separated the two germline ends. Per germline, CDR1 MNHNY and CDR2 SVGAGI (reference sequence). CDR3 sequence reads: CASSYDGRNTEAFF. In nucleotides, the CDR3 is TGTGCCAGCAGTTACGATGGCAGAAACACTGAAGCTTTCTTT.

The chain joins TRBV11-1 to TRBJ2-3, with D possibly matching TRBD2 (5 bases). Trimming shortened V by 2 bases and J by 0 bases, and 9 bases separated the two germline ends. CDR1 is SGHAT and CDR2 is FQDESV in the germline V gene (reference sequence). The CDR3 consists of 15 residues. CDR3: CASSLLSGSTDTQYF. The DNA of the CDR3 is TGTGCCAGCAGCTTATTAAGCGGTAGCACAGATACGCAGTATTTT.

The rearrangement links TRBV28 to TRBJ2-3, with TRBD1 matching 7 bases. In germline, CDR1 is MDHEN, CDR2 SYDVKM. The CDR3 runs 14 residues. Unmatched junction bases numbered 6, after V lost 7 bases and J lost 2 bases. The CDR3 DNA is TGTGCCAGCACCCCGACAGGGATCACAGATACGCAGTATTTT. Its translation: CASTPTGITDTQYF.

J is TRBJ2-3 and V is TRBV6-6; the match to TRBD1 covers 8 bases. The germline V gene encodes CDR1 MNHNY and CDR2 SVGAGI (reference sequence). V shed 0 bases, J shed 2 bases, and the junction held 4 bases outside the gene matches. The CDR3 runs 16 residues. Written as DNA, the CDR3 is TGTGCCAGCAGTTACTCCCGGGACAGGTCCACAGATACGCAGTATTTT. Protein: CASSYSRDRSTDTQYF.

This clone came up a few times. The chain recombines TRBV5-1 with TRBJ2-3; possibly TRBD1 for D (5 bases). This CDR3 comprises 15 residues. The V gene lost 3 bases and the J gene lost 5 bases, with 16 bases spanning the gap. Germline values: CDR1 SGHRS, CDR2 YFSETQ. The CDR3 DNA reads TGCGCCAGCAGCTCCAGGGCTAGTTGGGGAGATACGCAGTATTTT. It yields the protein CASSSRASWGDTQYF.

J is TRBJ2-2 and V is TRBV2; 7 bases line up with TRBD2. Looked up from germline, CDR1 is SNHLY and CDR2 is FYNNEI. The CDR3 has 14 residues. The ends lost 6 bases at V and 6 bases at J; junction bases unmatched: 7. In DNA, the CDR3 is TGTGCCAGCAGCGGACTAGTTTACCCCGGGGAGCTGTTTTTT. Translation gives CASSGLVYPGELFF.

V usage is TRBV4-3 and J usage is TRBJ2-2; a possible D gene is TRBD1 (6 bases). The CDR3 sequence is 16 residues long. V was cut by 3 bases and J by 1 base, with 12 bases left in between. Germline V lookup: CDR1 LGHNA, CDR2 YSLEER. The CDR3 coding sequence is TGCGCCAGCAGCCAGGCCCTGACAGGGAACACCGGGGAGCTGTTTTTT. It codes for CASSQALTGNTGELFF.

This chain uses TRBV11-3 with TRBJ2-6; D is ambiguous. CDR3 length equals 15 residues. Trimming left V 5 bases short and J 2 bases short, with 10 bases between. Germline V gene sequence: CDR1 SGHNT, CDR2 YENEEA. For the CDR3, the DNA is TGTGCCAGCAGCCTAGTAGTCGCTGGGGCCAACGTCCTGACTTTC. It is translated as CASSLVVAGANVLTF.

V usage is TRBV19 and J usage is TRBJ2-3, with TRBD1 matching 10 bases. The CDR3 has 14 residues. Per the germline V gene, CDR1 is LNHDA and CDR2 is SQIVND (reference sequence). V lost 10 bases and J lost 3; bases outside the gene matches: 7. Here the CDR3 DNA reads TGTGCCACCAAGAGGGACAGGGGTACAGATACGCAGTATTTT. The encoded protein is CATKRDRGTDTQYF. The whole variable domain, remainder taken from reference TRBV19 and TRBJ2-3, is DGGITQSPKYLFRKEGQNVTLSCEQNLNHDAMYWYRQDPGQGLRLIYYSQIVNDFQKGDIAEGYSVSREKKESFPLTVTSAQKNPTAFYLCATKRDRGTDTQYFGPGTRLTVL.

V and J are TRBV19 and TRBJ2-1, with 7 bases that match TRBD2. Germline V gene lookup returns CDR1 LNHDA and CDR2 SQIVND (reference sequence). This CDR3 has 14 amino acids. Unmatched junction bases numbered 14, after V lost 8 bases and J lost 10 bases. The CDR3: CASSLAGGSGEQFF. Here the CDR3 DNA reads TGTGCCAGTTCATTAGCGGGTGGGTCGGGGGAGCAGTTCTTC.

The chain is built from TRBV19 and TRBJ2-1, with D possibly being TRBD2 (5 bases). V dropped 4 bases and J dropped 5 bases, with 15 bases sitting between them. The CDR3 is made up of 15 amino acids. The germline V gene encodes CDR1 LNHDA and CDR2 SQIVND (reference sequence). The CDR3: CASSTIWTGNNEQFF. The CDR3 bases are TGTGCCAGTAGTACCATTTGGACGGGAAACAATGAGCAGTTCTTC.

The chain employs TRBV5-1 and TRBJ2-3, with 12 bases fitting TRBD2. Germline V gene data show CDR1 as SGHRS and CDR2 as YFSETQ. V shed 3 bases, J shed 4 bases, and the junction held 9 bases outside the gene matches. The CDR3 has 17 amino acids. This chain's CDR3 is CASSYLAGGRGADTQYF. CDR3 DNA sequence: TGCGCCAGCAGCTACCTAGCGGGGGGGCGTGGCGCAGATACGCAGTATTTT. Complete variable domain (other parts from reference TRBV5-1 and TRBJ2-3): KAGVTQTPRYLIKTRGQQVTLSCSPISGHRSVSWYQQTPGQGLQFLFEYFSETQRNKGNFPGRFSGRQFSNSRSEMNVSTLELGDSALYLCASSYLAGGRGADTQYFGPGTRLTVL.